Following are 30 T cell receptor beta chains from one sample sequenced in a study of cytomegalovirus exposure and HLA in healthy donors. PCR amplification relied on 60 Vbeta primers (plus 13 Jbeta primers). Libraries were prepared by immunoSEQ multiplex PCR; TCRdb keeps only in-frame clonotypes and omits some of them. This sample has 150,000 to 200,000 clones, with roughly three quarters found just once. Sequencing was performed on PBMCs. Receptor source: a woman between 50 and 59 years old in good health and CMV-seronegative.

This clone was counted between two and nine times. J is TRBJ2-2 and V is TRBV7-8, with a tentative D call TRBD2 (6 bases). CDR3 length: 16 residues. Germline V gene sequence: CDR1 SGHVS, CDR2 FQNEAQ. With 5 bases removed from V and 7 bases from J, the gap between germline ends came to 20 bases. The CDR3: CASSPGPAYGGGELFF. In DNA, the CDR3 is TGTGCCAGCAGCCCCGGCCCAGCCTACGGGGGCGGGGAGCTGTTTTTT.

The chain has TRBV28 and TRBJ2-3; 11 positions match TRBD1. CDR3 length: 16 amino acids. Germline V gives CDR1 MDHEN, CDR2 SYDVKM. Trimming removed 5 bases from V and 0 bases from J; junction bases left unmatched: 4. CDR3 nucleotide sequence: TGTGCCAGCAGTCTGGGGGACAGGGGGAGCACAGATACGCAGTATTTT. Translation gives CASSLGDRGSTDTQYF.

V is TRBV5-4 and J is TRBJ1-2; tentative D call: TRBD1 (6 bases). The germline gives CDR1 SGHNT, CDR2 YYREEE (reference sequence). The ends were cut back, 5 bases at V and 5 bases at J, with 19 bases in the middle. CDR3 length equals 15 residues. CDR3 nucleotide sequence: TGTGCCAGCAGACCAGCGACAGGCATTGATTATGGCTACACCTTC. It translates to CASRPATGIDYGYTF.

The J gene is TRBJ2-7, the V gene TRBV15; D perhaps matches TRBD2 (6 bases). The CDR3 is 15 residues long. Germline CDR1 and CDR2: LNHNV and YYDKDF (reference sequence). Trimming removed 1 base from V and 3 bases from J, with 13 bases in between. For the CDR3, the DNA is TGTGCCACCAGCAGAGGGGGGGAAGGGTTCTACGAGCAGTACTTC. This gives the protein CATSRGGEGFYEQYF. Complete variable domain (other parts from reference TRBV15 and TRBJ2-7): DAMVIQNPRYQVTQFGKPVTLSCSQTLNHNVMYWYQQKSSQAPKLLFHYYDKDFNNEADTPDNFQSRRPNTSFCFLDIRSPGLGDTAMYLCATSRGGEGFYEQYFGPGTRLTVT.

The V call is TRBV11-2, the J call TRBJ2-5; TRBD2 matches 9 bases. V trimming: 5 bases; J trimming: 4 bases; junction bases outside the gene matches: 5. This CDR3 is built from 14 residues. The germline CDR1 and CDR2 sequences are SGHAT and FQNNGV. As DNA, the CDR3 is TGTGCCAGCAGCCCCCAGCGGGGGGCAGAGACCCAGTACTTC. Protein sequence: CASSPQRGAETQYF.

The CDR3 is CSGLNTEAFF. CDR3 bases: TGCAGCGGGCTGAACACTGAAGCTTTCTTT. This chain uses TRBV29-1 with TRBJ1-1; no definite D call. Trimming took off 7 bases at V and 0 bases at J, with 3 bases between the two ends. Germline assignment: CDR1 SQVTM and CDR2 ANQGSEA. The CDR3 is made up of 10 amino acids.

The chain has TRBV6-6 and TRBJ1-6, with D possibly being TRBD1 (5 bases). This CDR3 spans 14 amino acids. V was clipped by 6 bases and J by 10 bases, with 16 bases between them. The V gene's germline CDR1 is MNHNY and CDR2 SVGAGI (reference sequence). The CDR3 reads CASSQGLPQSPLHF. CDR3 DNA sequence: TGTGCCAGCAGCCAGGGATTACCCCAGTCACCCCTCCACTTT.

This clone has more than one count but fewer than ten. This chain connects TRBV4-3 to TRBJ1-1; unclear D gene. Germline assignment: CDR1 LGHNA and CDR2 YSLEER. The CDR3 is made up of 13 amino acids. The V end lost 1 base, the J end lost 7 bases, and 10 bases lay between the germline ends. The CDR3 nucleotides are TGCGCCAGCAGCCAAGTCGGGGTGGGTGAAGCTTTCTTT. It specifies CASSQVGVGEAFF.

The rearrangement links TRBV18 to TRBJ2-5; 12 bases match TRBD2. Unmatched junction bases numbered 6, after V lost 6 bases and J lost 1 base. Germline loops: CDR1 KGHSH, CDR2 LQKENI. This CDR3 is 16 amino acids long. CDR3 region: CASSPTSGGFQETQYF. For the CDR3, the DNA is TGTGCCAGCTCGCCGACTAGCGGGGGCTTCCAAGAGACCCAGTACTTC.

The genes are TRBV27 and TRBJ2-3; 10 nucleotides match TRBD2. The CDR3 runs to 16 residues. The germline V gene has CDR1 MNHEY and CDR2 SMNVEV (reference sequence). The V and J ends lost 5 bases and 0 bases, in that order; junction bases with no gene match: 5. The CDR3 loop is CASSMSGGVSTDTQYF. CDR3 nucleotides: TGTGCCAGCAGTATGAGCGGGGGGGTAAGCACAGATACGCAGTATTTT.

The chain is built from TRBV4-3 and TRBJ2-7; tentatively, D is TRBD2 (6 bases). Between the trimmed V and J ends, which lost 4 bases and 2 bases, there was a span of 15 bases. Per germline, CDR1 LGHNA and CDR2 YSLEER. CDR3 length equals 15 residues. The CDR3 DNA follows: TGCGCCAGCAGCCGAGACCAAGCGGGTACCTACGAGCAGTACTTC. Its protein is CASSRDQAGTYEQYF.

This clone was detected once. This sequence joins TRBV18 and TRBJ1-1; no clear D. Germline V gives CDR1 KGHSH, CDR2 LQKENI. Trimming removed 6 bases at V and 2 bases at J, with 10 bases between. The CDR3 consists of 13 residues. The CDR3 DNA follows: TGTGCCAGCTCCCCCCAGTCTAACACTGAAGCTTTCTTT. Translated: CASSPQSNTEAFF. Together with reference TRBV18 and TRBJ1-1, the CDR3 gives the full variable domain: NAGVMQNPRHLVRRRGQEARLRCSPMKGHSHVYWYRQLPEEGLKFMVYLQKENIIDESGMPKERFSAEFPKEGPSILRIQQVVRGDSAAYFCASSPQSNTEAFFGQGTRLTVV.

The CDR3 DNA reads TGTGCCAGCAGCTTCCTAGGACAGAACCCCTCGGGCTACGAGCAGTACTTC. As protein: CASSFLGQNPSGYEQYF. The chain employs TRBV5-6 and TRBJ2-7; D may be TRBD1 (6 bases). The CDR3 runs 17 residues. CDR1 SGHDT and CDR2 YYEEEE come from the germline V gene. Trimming pared 2 bases from V and 3 bases from J, leaving 21 bases between.

This sequence joins TRBV6-5 and TRBJ1-5; D may be TRBD1 (5 bases). The CDR3 contains 14 residues. Germline lookup yields CDR1 MNHEY and CDR2 SVGAGI. The germline V and J ends were trimmed by 0 bases and 4 bases, with 7 bases remaining between them. CDR3 sequence: CASSYSQGNQPQHF. For the CDR3, the DNA is TGTGCCAGCAGTTACTCCCAGGGAAATCAGCCCCAGCATTTT.

V and J are TRBV30 and TRBJ1-2; D might be TRBD1 (5 bases). V shed 4 bases and J shed 5 bases, with 17 bases lying between them. CDR3 length equals 14 residues. Germline CDR1 GTSNPN, CDR2 SVGIG (reference sequence). CDR3 loop: CAWTLGPLKYGYTF. CDR3 in DNA: TGTGCCTGGACGCTGGGGCCTCTCAAATATGGCTACACCTTC.

This chain joins TRBV6-6 and TRBJ2-1; TRBD2 agrees at 9 bases. V was pared by 6 bases and J by 7 bases, with 10 bases of the junction left unmatched. This CDR3 contains 15 residues. CDR1 is MNHNY, CDR2 SVGAGI, per germline (reference sequence). In DNA, the CDR3 is TGTGCCAGCAGGTCAGCGGGGGGCCTGAGGAATGAGCAGTTCTTC. It yields the protein CASRSAGGLRNEQFF.

This clone occurred once. V usage is TRBV15 and J usage is TRBJ2-7; 14 positions match TRBD2. From germline, CDR1 is LNHNV and CDR2 YYDKDF (reference sequence). The CDR3 totals 16 residues. The J segment lost 5 bases and the V segment lost 0 bases, leaving 3 bases of the junction unmatched. For the CDR3, the DNA is TGTGCCACCAGCAGAGACCGGACTAGCGGGAGGAACGAGCAGTACTTC. This sequence encodes CATSRDRTSGRNEQYF.

The rearrangement joins TRBV19 to TRBJ1-1, with no clear D. This CDR3 is 14 amino acids long. Trimming took 10 bases from V and 0 from J, leaving 15 bases between them. From germline, CDR1 is LNHDA and CDR2 SQIVND (reference sequence). The CDR3 DNA reads TGTGCCACCCGGTACGGGATGGTGAACACTGAAGCTTTCTTT. It specifies CATRYGMVNTEAFF.

The rearrangement uses TRBV7-3 and TRBJ2-1, with 8 nucleotides matching TRBD1. The germline V gene has CDR1 SGHTA and CDR2 FQGTGA. This CDR3 region has 16 residues. V trimming: 6 bases; J trimming: 4 bases; junction bases outside the gene matches: 11. The CDR3 loop reads CASSPAGTGVYNEQFF. The CDR3 DNA reads TGTGCCAGCAGTCCTGCCGGGACAGGTGTTTACAATGAGCAGTTCTTC.

J is TRBJ2-5 and V is TRBV7-8; tentatively, D is TRBD2 (6 bases). CDR3 length: 18 residues. Germline CDR1 reads SGHVS; CDR2 reads FQNEAQ. Trimming stripped 3 bases from V and 1 base from J, with 21 bases between. The CDR3, as DNA: TGTGCCAGCAGCTTCGACCCGGGGGAGCGGATACCCCAAGAGACCCAGTACTTC. Protein sequence: CASSFDPGERIPQETQYF. The full variable domain, rest sourced from reference TRBV7-8 and TRBJ2-5, is GAGVSQSPRYKVAKRGQDVALRCDPISGHVSLFWYQQALGQGPEFLTYFQNEAQLDKSGLPSDRFFAERPEGSVSTLKIQRTQQEDSAVYLCASSFDPGERIPQETQYFGPGTRLLVL.

V is TRBV18 and J is TRBJ1-1; the match to TRBD1 covers 10 bases. The CDR3 spans 17 residues. The V gene end was trimmed by 3 bases and the J gene end by 4 bases; junction bases not matched to a gene: 11. Germline lookup yields CDR1 KGHSH and CDR2 LQKENI. CDR3 amino acids: CASSPGTGARRPTEAFF. For the CDR3, the DNA is TGTGCCAGCTCACCCGGGACAGGGGCGCGAAGGCCCACTGAAGCTTTCTTT.

J is TRBJ2-7 and V is TRBV6-5; no definite D call. In germline, CDR1 is MNHEY, CDR2 SVGAGI. The CDR3 is 10 amino acids. The V end lost 5 bases, the J end lost 7 bases, and 6 bases lay between the germline ends. In nucleotides, the CDR3 is TGTGCCAGCAGTGTCTTTGAGCAGTACTTC. This translates into CASSVFEQYF.

J is TRBJ2-7 and V is TRBV27, with a possible D match to TRBD1 (6 bases). The CDR3 has 13 residues. Germline values: CDR1 MNHEY, CDR2 SMNVEV (reference sequence). Between the trimmed V and J ends, which lost 6 bases and 5 bases, there was a span of 14 bases. For the CDR3, the DNA is TGTGCCAGCAGCCTGGGGGCAGTTAACGAGCAGTACTTC. It translates to CASSLGAVNEQYF.

The chain is built from TRBV9 and TRBJ2-1; a possible D gene is TRBD2 (6 bases). CDR1 is SGDLS and CDR2 is YYNGEE in the germline V gene. CDR3 size: 14 residues. The germline V and J ends were trimmed by 2 bases and 5 bases, with 11 bases remaining between them. The CDR3: CASSVSGTHNEQFF. In DNA form, the CDR3 reads TGTGCCAGCAGCGTTAGCGGCACTCACAATGAGCAGTTCTTC. Full variable domain (remainder filled in from reference TRBV9 and TRBJ2-1): DSGVTQTPKHLITATGQRVTLRCSPRSGDLSVYWYQQSLDQGLQFLIQYYNGEERAKGNILERFSAQQFPDLHSELNLSSLELGDSALYFCASSVSGTHNEQFFGPGTRLTVL.

J is TRBJ2-2 and V is TRBV19; 8 bases are shared with TRBD2. The trim removed 6 bases at V and 4 bases at J, leaving 10 bases unmatched. This CDR3 has 16 amino acids. From germline, CDR1 is LNHDA and CDR2 SQIVND (reference sequence). The CDR3 bases are TGTGCCAGTAGCCGGGGGGTAGCGGGGTCCACCGGGGAGCTGTTTTTT. Amino acid sequence: CASSRGVAGSTGELFF.

The rearrangement links TRBV29-1 to TRBJ1-2; no clear D gene. The CDR3 contains 14 residues. The V and J ends lost 0 bases and 6 bases respectively, with 14 bases between them. Germline V gene lookup returns CDR1 SQVTM and CDR2 ANQGSEA. The CDR3 protein is CSVEDESGVNGYTF. The CDR3 coding sequence is TGCAGCGTTGAAGATGAATCAGGCGTCAATGGCTACACCTTC.

This clone was detected only once. The chain has TRBV2 and TRBJ1-5; D remains ambiguous. The CDR3 has 11 amino acids. Between the trimmed V and J ends, which lost 3 bases and 10 bases, there was a span of 7 bases. Germline lookup yields CDR1 SNHLY and CDR2 FYNNEI. The CDR3 DNA sequence: TGTGCCAGCAGTGATCGGGGACCCCAGCATTTT. This gives the protein CASSDRGPQHF.

This clone is a singleton in its sample. The J gene is TRBJ2-5, the V gene TRBV19; 11 bases map to TRBD2. The CDR3 consists of 16 residues. Germline assignment: CDR1 LNHDA and CDR2 SQIVND (reference sequence). With 4 bases clipped from V and 1 base from J, the junction kept 5 bases outside the gene matches. The CDR3 DNA is TGTGCCAGTAGTAAACTAGCGGGAGACGGCCAAGAGACCCAGTACTTC. Residues: CASSKLAGDGQETQYF.

This chain links TRBV5-5 with TRBJ1-2; D gene unclear. This CDR3 has 17 amino acids. Germline V gene data show CDR1 as SGHKS and CDR2 as YYEKEE (reference sequence). Trimming pared 2 bases from V and 4 bases from J, leaving 21 bases between. The DNA for the CDR3 is TGTGCCAGCAGCTTAGGAGGTCTTCAGTTAATGATCTATGGCTACACCTTC. Its translation: CASSLGGLQLMIYGYTF.

The V and J genes are TRBV7-8 and TRBJ2-5; D may be TRBD2 (5 bases). In germline, CDR1 is SGHVS, CDR2 FQNEAQ. This CDR3 is built from 14 residues. Trimming removed 1 base at V and 5 bases at J, with 11 bases between. The CDR3 loop is CASSLGGMAETQYF. The CDR3 coding sequence is TGTGCCAGCAGCTTAGGAGGGATGGCGGAGACCCAGTACTTC.